Sequencing of this T cell receptor beta chain was carried out in a study of neurological immune-mediated disorders (dated by TCRdb to between 2018 and 2020). Context from the whole study: Using UMI-based sequencing, the study compared peripheral blood TCR-beta repertoires from patients with HTLV-I-associated myelopathy (HAM/TSP), patients with multiple sclerosis, and healthy controls. The cohort was made up of 65 to 75 subjects, consisting of roughly 14 HAM/TSP patients, about 35 multiple sclerosis patients and 20 healthy controls. The roughly 110 TCR-beta libraries included longitudinal samples, technical triplicates and paired sorted CD4+ and CD8+ T-cell subsets alongside PBMC samples.

In this sample, this clonotype turned up many times. It has no known antigen specificity. No base quality values were provided; no much bigger clone lies one nucleotide off. Blood bank volunteers in Maryland, USA served as the healthy controls. Unsorted PBMC libraries were generated from 2 million PBMCs stored in RNAlater at -80 °C until RNA extraction. Peripheral blood underwent Ficoll-Hypaque density gradient centrifugation to isolate PBMCs, which were then cryopreserved in liquid nitrogen. Overall study results and their limits: TCR clonal expansion was highest in HAM/TSP patients and lowest in MS patients, with MS patients falling below even healthy controls. No identical CDR3 amino acid sequences were shared among expanded clones across subjects, suggesting private TCR-beta repertoires in all groups.

The CDR1 and CDR2 encoded by the germline V gene are LGHNA and YSLEER. Deletion took 2 bases off V and 5 bases off J, with a span of 11 bases between the germline ends. The CDR3 has 14 amino acids, counting the end cysteine and phenylalanine. Only the CDR3 portion is preserved as DNA: 42 bases, with reading frame beginning at the first base. To synthesize cDNA, template-switch 5'RACE was performed with a primer carrying a 10-nucleotide random unique molecular identifier so that each TCR transcript was tagged. Over 190 million TCR-beta sequences, covering 15-18 subjects, were produced in each sequencing run. The RNeasy kit was used for extraction of total RNA. TCR-beta VDJ regions were amplified with primers for the TCR constant region and the 5'RACE anchor, using the KAPA Real-time Library Amplification kit. Sample indexes and Illumina adaptors were added in a first PCR, and a second PCR then increased library yield. After Ampure bead purification, the TCR product of roughly 650 bp was size-selected on a 2% E-gel SizeSelection system. Before pooling, libraries had their quality checked on a Bioanalyzer, their concentration measured with Qubit, and their quantity determined with the Kapa Library Quantification kit. An Illumina HiSeq 2500 sequenced the libraries paired-end 2 x 150 bp. To increase sequence diversity, about 25-31% phiX was spiked into each library pool. The source study handled its data this way. The UMI-based MiGEC pipeline processed quality-filtered reads and removed over 80% of raw TCR sequences during error correction. IMGT germline references were used for alignment of VDJ genes, and clonotypes were defined by a unique CDR3 amino acid sequence together with V-J genes. VDJtools evaluated clonal expansion, Shannon diversity and CDR3 relatedness (CalcPairwiseDistances, ClusterSamples); CLCbio workbench built phylogenetic trees. A clone was classed as expanded if it had 8 or more unique UMIs, a cutoff based on coefficient-of-variation modelling across technical triplicates. Using fastp at Q25 and MiXCR, TCRdb reprocessed the public reads and kept productive beta chains. Entries that share a CDR3 protein sequence are merged under the most common genes and DNA. TCRdb, not the authors, supplied the V and J calls. For this sample the table gives some 53,000 distinct CDR3 sequences, of which about 15% were detected only once. The ten largest clones take up 4.4% of the sample.

The sample was PBMCs. This clonotype originated in a man aged 55 to 70 in good health. The sequence joins TRBV4-3 to TRBJ2-3; TRBD2 is possibly the D segment (5 matching bases). The DNA sequence is as follows: TGCGCCAGCAGCCAAACCACCGGGATAGATACGCAGTATTTT. This gives the protein CASSQTTGIDTQYF.